These 30 T cell receptor beta chains originate from one sample sequenced in a study of T cells after yellow fever vaccination (dated by TCRdb to between 2018 and 2020). The receptor library was made with 5' RACE. Sequencing was performed on an Illumina NovaSeq 6000. TCRdb reanalyzed the raw reads on its own, using fastp at Q25 for trimming and MiXCR for clone calling, and kept in-frame beta chains. Identical CDR3 protein sequences are pooled into one entry, listed with their most common genes and DNA. Here the sample has 120,000 or so distinct CDR3 sequences; over 12% occur a single time. Around 46% of the sample is taken by the ten largest. The sample's treatment or condition label is to be understood as: live attenuated yellow fever vaccine strain. This specimen consisted of CD8+ T cells sorted from PBMCs, obtained 5 days after the yellow fever booster vaccination. The receptors shown here come from a man younger than 35 who received the YFV17D yellow fever vaccine.

The chain employs TRBV4-3 and TRBJ2-7, with 7 bases matching TRBD1. The CDR3 spans 16 residues. J gave up 5 bases and V 3 bases, and 13 bases lay outside the gene matches. Germline values: CDR1 LGHNA, CDR2 YSLEER. The CDR3 reads CASSHHPARGGDEQYF. DNA for the CDR3: TGCGCCAGCAGCCACCACCCCGCCAGAGGGGGCGACGAGCAGTACTTC.

The V and J genes are TRBV4-2 and TRBJ2-2, with no clear D. The V end was cut by 3 bases, the J end by 1 base, with 3 bases between. The germline V gene encodes CDR1 LGHNA and CDR2 YNFKEQ. The CDR3 runs to 13 residues. The CDR3 coding sequence is TGTGCCAGCAGCCATCTGAACACCGGGGAGCTGTTTTTT. It yields the protein CASSHLNTGELFF.

This clonotype occurred many times. This rearrangement joins TRBV15 to TRBJ2-7; perhaps TRBD2 as D (6 bases). Between the trimmed V and J ends, which lost 0 bases and 2 bases, there was a span of 11 bases. The CDR3 covers 15 residues. Germline V lookup: CDR1 LNHNV, CDR2 YYDKDF (reference sequence). In DNA, the CDR3 is TGTGCCACCAGCAGAGATCGACTAGGCGCCTACGAGCAGTACTTC. It specifies CATSRDRLGAYEQYF.

V is TRBV4-1 and J is TRBJ2-7; 12 nucleotides match TRBD1. Germline values: CDR1 MGHRA, CDR2 YSYEKL. The CDR3 is 17 amino acids. The ends lost 7 bases at V and 4 bases at J; junction bases unmatched: 14. DNA for the CDR3: TGCGCCAGCACTCTCCGACCTGGGACAGGGGGCTTGTACGAGCAGTACTTC. It specifies CASTLRPGTGGLYEQYF.

V gene TRBV30 combines with J gene TRBJ2-6; D might be TRBD2 (6 bases). The germline V gene has CDR1 GTSNPN and CDR2 SVGIG (reference sequence). The ends were cut back, 3 bases at V and 3 bases at J, with 24 bases in the middle. The CDR3 is 19 residues long. As DNA, the CDR3 is TGTGCCTGGAGAACCTTTATCTTGGGAGGTGCTGATGGGGCCAACGTCCTGACTTTC. This encodes CAWRTFILGGADGANVLTF.

The CDR3 coding sequence is TGTGCCAGCAGCCAAGATTTAGCGGTTCCGTCCCAGTACTTC. Its protein product is CASSQDLAVPSQYF. This chain uses TRBV3-1 with TRBJ2-5; tentative D call: TRBD2 (6 bases). V was pared by 0 bases and J by 9 bases, with 14 bases between. Per the germline V gene, CDR1 is LGHDT and CDR2 is YNNKEL (reference sequence). The CDR3 runs 14 residues.

This clonotype was counted between two and nine times. J is TRBJ1-1 and V is TRBV12-3 or TRBV12-4; no clear D gene. The CDR3 sequence is 14 residues long. V was clipped by 7 bases and J by 3 bases, with 15 bases between them. CDR3 DNA sequence: TGTGCCAGCAATGCCCGGGCCTGGGACACTGAAGCTTTCTTT. Translation gives CASNARAWDTEAFF.

CDR3 in DNA: TGTGCCCGGTACCCGGGACAGGGCGAGGATGAGCAGTTCTTC. This codes for CARYPGQGEDEQFF. The chain recombines TRBV30 with TRBJ2-1; TRBD1 agrees at 9 bases. Germline V gene data show CDR1 as GTSNPN and CDR2 as SVGIG (reference sequence). The J segment lost 8 bases and the V segment lost 8 bases, leaving 13 bases of the junction unmatched. The length of the CDR3 is 14 residues.

This clonotype was observed a handful of times. The J gene is TRBJ1-5, the V gene TRBV4-1; 8 bases fit TRBD1. The CDR3 sequence is 15 residues long. After removal of 4 bases from V and 2 bases from J, the junction contained 4 bases not matched to a gene. CDR1 and CDR2 (germline): MGHRA, YSYEKL. The DNA of the CDR3 is TGCGCCAGCAGCCTGATGGACAGGGGCAATCAGCCCCAGCATTTT. Translating it yields CASSLMDRGNQPQHF.

The chain carries TRBV6-6 and TRBJ2-1, with 10 bases aligning to TRBD2. V was pared by 2 bases and J by 4 bases, with 2 bases of the junction left unmatched. This CDR3 is built from 15 residues. Germline loops: CDR1 MNHNY, CDR2 SVGAGI (reference sequence). The CDR3 is CASSYASGGYNEQFF. DNA of the CDR3: TGTGCCAGCAGTTACGCTAGCGGGGGTTACAATGAGCAGTTCTTC.

The chain joins TRBV7-6 to TRBJ1-5, with a possible D match to TRBD1 (6 bases). The V end was cut by 5 bases, the J end by 9 bases, with 11 bases between. The CDR3 length is 12 residues. Germline CDR1 reads SGHVS; CDR2 reads FNYEAQ. In DNA, the CDR3 is TGTGCCAGCAGCAAACAAGGGGGGCCCCAGCATTTT. The encoded protein is CASSKQGGPQHF. Variable domain in full (rest from reference TRBV7-6 and TRBJ1-5): GAGVSQSPRYKVTKRGQDVALRCDPISGHVSLYWYRQALGQGPEFLTYFNYEAQQDKSGLPNDRFSAERPEGSISTLTIQRTEQRDSAMYRCASSKQGGPQHFGDGTRLSIL.

This clonotype was recorded many times. This chain links TRBV7-9 with TRBJ1-4; D is undetermined. Germline lookup yields CDR1 SEHNR and CDR2 FQNEAQ (reference sequence). V shed 5 bases and J shed 8 bases, with 18 bases lying between them. The CDR3 loop spans 15 amino acids. The CDR3 sequence: CASSPSRAKDEKLFF. For the CDR3, the DNA is TGTGCCAGCAGCCCATCTCGGGCCAAGGACGAAAAACTGTTTTTT.

This clonotype was detected many times. CDR3 nucleotides: TGTGCCAGCAGCTCCGATAGCATGGGCACAGATACGCAGTATTTT. It yields the protein CASSSDSMGTDTQYF. This chain joins TRBV7-2 and TRBJ2-3; D is ambiguous. V shed 4 bases and J shed 1 base, with 12 bases lying between them. Looked up from germline, CDR1 is SGHTA and CDR2 is FQGNSA. There are 15 residues in the CDR3.

This clonotype was recorded at least ten times. The rearrangement joins TRBV10-3 to TRBJ2-3, with 7 bases that match TRBD1. Looked up from germline, CDR1 is ENHRY and CDR2 is SYGVKD. Trimming removed 3 bases from V and 2 bases from J; junction bases left unmatched: 5. The CDR3 sequence is 15 residues long. The CDR3 is CAISDYTGDTDTQYF. CDR3 DNA: TGTGCCATCAGTGACTATACAGGGGACACAGATACGCAGTATTTT.

The chain is built from TRBV30 and TRBJ2-1, with 8 bases lining up with TRBD2. The germline V gene has CDR1 GTSNPN and CDR2 SVGIG (reference sequence). The J segment lost 7 bases and the V segment lost 7 bases, leaving 12 bases of the junction unmatched. This CDR3 has 14 residues. DNA of the CDR3: TGTGCCTATACCCCAGCGGGGGCCAGAAATGAGCAGTTCTTC. It encodes CAYTPAGARNEQFF.

The chain recombines TRBV4-3 with TRBJ2-2, with TRBD1 identical over 7 bases. The CDR3 has 16 residues. Per the germline V gene, CDR1 is LGHNA and CDR2 is YSLEER. The junction had 9 bases not matched to a gene; V was cut back by 2 bases and J by 6 bases. This CDR3 is CASSQSATGSPGELFF. The CDR3 coding sequence is TGCGCCAGCAGCCAATCCGCGACAGGGTCACCCGGGGAGCTGTTTTTT.

The chain combines TRBV19 with TRBJ2-3; D may correspond to TRBD1 or TRBD2 (5 bases each). V was pared by 10 bases and J by 0 bases, with 17 bases between. CDR1 LNHDA and CDR2 SQIVND come from the germline V gene (reference sequence). The CDR3 is 15 residues long. CDR3 sequence: CATRLGTTSTDTQYF. CDR3 in DNA: TGTGCCACACGGTTGGGGACCACTAGCACAGATACGCAGTATTTT.

This clonotype was recorded a few times. The chain employs TRBV7-8 and TRBJ2-7, with TRBD1 matching 7 bases. The CDR3 is 14 amino acids. The J segment lost 2 bases and the V segment lost 8 bases, leaving 9 bases of the junction unmatched. CDR1 and CDR2 (germline): SGHVS, FQNEAQ. CDR3 in amino acids: CASQGDSATYEQYF. DNA for the CDR3: TGTGCCAGCCAGGGGGACAGCGCAACCTACGAGCAGTACTTC.

This clonotype came up a few times. The chain is built from TRBV4-1 and TRBJ2-7; TRBD2 agrees at 10 bases. Germline CDR1 is MGHRA and CDR2 is YSYEKL. V dropped 1 base and J dropped 4; count of bases not matched to a gene: 4. The CDR3 totals 15 residues. The CDR3 loop is CASSQALAGPYEQYF. The CDR3 nucleotides read TGCGCCAGCAGCCAAGCACTAGCGGGGCCGTACGAGCAGTACTTC.

This clonotype came up a few times. The CDR3 DNA reads as TGCGCCAGCCCGAGGGGGGATACGCAGTATTTT. Encoded protein: CASPRGDTQYF. The V gene is TRBV4-3, the J gene TRBJ2-3, with D possibly matching TRBD1 (6 bases). CDR1 LGHNA and CDR2 YSLEER come from the germline V gene. V was shortened by 8 bases and J by 6 bases, with 9 bases between the two germline ends. CDR3 length equals 11 residues.

The chain employs TRBV5-4 and TRBJ1-2; 9 nucleotides agree with TRBD1. The length of the CDR3 is 17 residues. Germline CDR1 is SGHNT and CDR2 is YYREEE (reference sequence). V trimming: 0 bases; J trimming: 6 bases; junction bases outside the gene matches: 12. The CDR3 nucleotides read TGTGCCAGCAGCTTGGCCGAGACAGGGGGACCCCTCCATGGCTACACCTTC. Translated: CASSLAETGGPLHGYTF. Drawing the rest from reference TRBV5-4 and TRBJ1-2, the complete variable domain is ETGVTQSPTHLIKTRGQQVTLRCSSQSGHNTVSWYQQALGQGPQFIFQYYREEENGRGNFPPRFSGLQFPNYSSELNVNALELDDSALYLCASSLAETGGPLHGYTFGSGTRLTVV.

The table lists this clonotype with a few counts. The rearrangement links TRBV4-2 to TRBJ1-2, with D maybe TRBD1 (5 bases). This CDR3 has 15 amino acids. V dropped 6 bases and J dropped 4 bases, with 18 bases sitting between them. The germline CDR1 and CDR2 sequences are LGHNA and YNFKEQ. The CDR3 loop is CASSHTRGGSYGYTF. Written as DNA, the CDR3 is TGTGCCAGCAGTCACACGCGCGGGGGTTCCTATGGCTACACCTTC.

CDR3 in DNA: TGTGCCAGCACCGGGGCCCTCTACGAGCAGTACTTC. Encoded protein: CASTGALYEQYF. The chain is built from TRBV6-2 or TRBV6-3 and TRBJ2-7, with D perhaps assigned TRBD1 or TRBD2 (5 bases each). The CDR3 has 12 residues. V lost 7 bases to trimming and J lost 3 bases, with 10 bases between them. In germline, CDR1 is MNHEY, CDR2 SVGEGT.

The CDR3 DNA sequence: TGTGCCATAATGGCAACCCAGGGGCGCTCTGGGGCCAACGTCCTGACTTTC. This encodes CAIMATQGRSGANVLTF. The gene calls are TRBV10-3 and TRBJ2-6; D possibly corresponds to TRBD1 (6 bases). The CDR3 is made up of 17 amino acids. Germline loops: CDR1 ENHRY, CDR2 SYGVKD. V lost 9 bases to trimming and J lost 0 bases, with 18 bases between them.

CDR3 region: CASSRTLNTEAFF. CDR3 in DNA: TGTGCCAGCAGTAGGACACTGAACACTGAAGCTTTCTTT. This chain joins TRBV6-4 and TRBJ1-1, with a weak D call TRBD1 (5 bases). Germline V gene sequence: CDR1 MRHNA, CDR2 SNTAGT. The CDR3 totals 13 residues. Deletions cut 5 bases from V and 0 bases from J, with 7 bases between.

This chain links TRBV9 with TRBJ2-3, with D uncertain. Germline lookup yields CDR1 SGDLS and CDR2 YYNGEE. The CDR3 is 14 amino acids. V lost 2 bases, J lost 2 bases, and 9 bases lay in between. The chain's CDR3 is CASSVPDDTDTQYF. In DNA, the CDR3 is TGTGCCAGCAGCGTTCCAGACGACACAGATACGCAGTATTTT.

This clonotype was seen a few times. The chain links TRBV6-4 to TRBJ2-5; D uncertain. CDR3 size: 17 residues. Germline CDR1 and CDR2: MRHNA and SNTAGT. V lost 0 bases to trimming and J lost 0 bases, with 14 bases between them. CDR3 bases: TGTGCCAGCAGTGACTCGACCCCGGAACGGGACCAAGAGACCCAGTACTTC. It specifies CASSDSTPERDQETQYF.

This clonotype was found a few times. V is TRBV4-1 and J is TRBJ2-5, with D perhaps being TRBD1 or TRBD2 (5 bases each). Per the germline V gene, CDR1 is MGHRA and CDR2 is YSYEKL. The germline V and J ends were trimmed by 4 bases and 7 bases, with 16 bases remaining between them. This CDR3 is 14 amino acids long. CDR3 residues: CASSPGAGDATQYF. CDR3 sequence (DNA): TGCGCCAGCAGCCCCGGGGCCGGGGATGCGACCCAGTACTTC.

The gene calls are TRBV27 and TRBJ2-5; tentatively, D is TRBD1 (6 bases). This CDR3 spans 13 amino acids. The V end lost 6 bases, the J end lost 4 bases, and 12 bases lay between the germline ends. Germline loops: CDR1 MNHEY, CDR2 SMNVEV (reference sequence). CDR3 DNA: TGTGCCAGCAGCTACAGGGTTTCAGAGACCCAGTACTTC. Its protein is CASSYRVSETQYF.

This clonotype was detected a few times. CDR3 nucleotide sequence: TGTGCCAGCGAGGGACAAGAAGAGACCCAGTACTTC. Protein sequence: CASEGQEETQYF. The V call is TRBV2, the J call TRBJ2-5, with D possibly TRBD1 on 6 matching bases. Trimming pared 8 bases from V and 3 bases from J, leaving 10 bases between. The CDR3 extends over 12 amino acids. The germline V gene has CDR1 SNHLY and CDR2 FYNNEI.